This T cell receptor (beta chain) was documented in a study of lymphopenia after photon versus proton radiotherapy. Study-wide points: Survival link was tested only in deceased patients; proton benefit remains a possibility.

About this clone itself: Its specificity is unknown.

CDR1 is KGHSH, CDR2 LQKENI, per germline. The J segment lost 4 bases and the V segment lost 5 bases, leaving 16 bases of the junction unmatched. The CDR3 extends over 17 amino acids. Generated by immunoSEQ multiplex PCR, the TCRdb table keeps only in-frame clones and is missing some. The sample comprises 28,000 or so clones, 85% of which are singletons, and roughly 5.4% rests with the top ten. The chain carries TRBV18 and TRBJ1-2; TRBD1 agrees at 7 bases. This clonotype was obtained from a man aged 25 to 40 with gastric cancer. The input for sequencing was peripheral blood, taken from a patient treated with photon-based radiotherapy. The CDR3 reads CASSNRQGRASGYGYTF. The CDR3 DNA reads as TGTGCCAGCTCAAACCGACAGGGAAGGGCCAGTGGCTATGGCTACACCTTC.